This T cell receptor beta chain emerged from a study of cytomegalovirus exposure and HLA in healthy donors. 13 Jbeta primers and 60 Vbeta primers were used for the PCR. TCRdb's copy holds only in-frame clones and misses some; the assay was immunoSEQ multiplex PCR. The table records roughly 120,000 clones, about four fifths of them present only once. Germline lookup yields CDR1 WNHNN and CDR2 SYGVQD (reference sequence). The CDR3 runs to 16 residues. V shed 5 bases and J 2 bases; nucleotides not matched to a gene: 9. The V and J genes are TRBV10-1 and TRBJ2-3; TRBD2 matches 8 bases. The material sequenced was PBMCs. The receptor was isolated from a man younger than 45 in good health and CMV-seropositive. The CDR3 nucleotides are TGCGCCAGCAGTCGTAAAGTAGCGGGACCCACAGATACGCAGTATTTT. This gives the protein CASSRKVAGPTDTQYF.